The TCR beta chain described here comes from a study of memory CD4+ T cells and cytomegalovirus serostatus. The sort gate was single viable CD3+CD4+CD8-CD45RO+ cells for memory CD4+ T cells. CD4+ T cells were isolated by positive magnetic selection. As originally analysed: After removing out-of-frame reads, around 2,000,000 distinct TCRbeta sequences remained. Repertoires were generated with immunoSEQ multiplex PCR, while TCRdb's copy carries only in-frame clones and drops some. From that table come the V and J calls and clone size; the DNA was used to work out D and trimming. The sample yields about 75,000 clones, roughly 78% seen once. In this sample, this clone turned up once. CDR1 SGHRS and CDR2 YFSETQ come from the germline V gene. The germline V and J ends were trimmed by 0 bases and 5 bases, with 8 bases remaining between them. This CDR3 has 13 residues.

Sequenced input: memory CD4+ T cells from blood. The chain combines TRBV5-1 with TRBJ1-2; tentative D call: TRBD1 (5 bases). This TCR was recovered from an adult in good health and CMV-seropositive. The CDR3, as DNA: TGCGCCAGCAGCTTGGTTGCAGGGTATGGCTACACCTTC. This gives the protein CASSLVAGYGYTF.